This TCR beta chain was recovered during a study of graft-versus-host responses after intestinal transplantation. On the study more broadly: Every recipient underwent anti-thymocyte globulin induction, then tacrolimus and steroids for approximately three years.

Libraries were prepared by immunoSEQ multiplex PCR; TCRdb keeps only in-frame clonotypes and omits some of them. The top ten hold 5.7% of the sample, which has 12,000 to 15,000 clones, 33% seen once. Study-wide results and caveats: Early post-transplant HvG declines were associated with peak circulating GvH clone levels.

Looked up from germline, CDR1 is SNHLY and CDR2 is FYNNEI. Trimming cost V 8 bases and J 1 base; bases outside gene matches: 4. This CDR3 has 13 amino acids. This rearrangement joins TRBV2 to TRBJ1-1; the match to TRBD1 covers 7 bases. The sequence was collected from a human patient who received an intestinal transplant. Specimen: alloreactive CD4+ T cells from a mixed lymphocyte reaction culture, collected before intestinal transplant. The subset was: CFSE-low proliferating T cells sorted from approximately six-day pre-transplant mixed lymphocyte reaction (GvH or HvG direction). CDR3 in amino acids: CASLTGKNTEAFF. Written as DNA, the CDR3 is TGTGCCAGCCTGACAGGGAAGAACACTGAAGCTTTCTTT.